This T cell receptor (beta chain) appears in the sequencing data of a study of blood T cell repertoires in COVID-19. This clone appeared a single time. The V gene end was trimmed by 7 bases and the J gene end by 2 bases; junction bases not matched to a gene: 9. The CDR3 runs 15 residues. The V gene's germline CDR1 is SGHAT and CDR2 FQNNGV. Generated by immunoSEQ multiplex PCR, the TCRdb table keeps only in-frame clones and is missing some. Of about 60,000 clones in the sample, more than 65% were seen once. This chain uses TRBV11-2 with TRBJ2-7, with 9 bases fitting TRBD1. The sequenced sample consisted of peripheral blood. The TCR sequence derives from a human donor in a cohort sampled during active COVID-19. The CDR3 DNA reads TGTGCCAGCACCCAATCCGGGACAGGGCCCTACGAGCAGTACTTC. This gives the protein CASTQSGTGPYEQYF. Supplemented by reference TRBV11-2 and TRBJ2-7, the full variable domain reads EAGVAQSPRYKIIEKRQSVAFWCNPISGHATLYWYQQILGQGPKLLIQFQNNGVVDDSQLPKDRFSAERLKGVDSTLKIQPAKLEDSAVYLCASTQSGTGPYEQYFGPGTRLTVT.